The source of this TCR beta chain is a study of metastatic and nonmetastatic thyroid tumors (TCRdb year 2020). For context, the study as a whole: Repertoires from peripheral blood and from tumor or nodule tissue samples of malignant and benign thyroid patients were compared.

This clone has only one observation. This receptor's antigen is unknown. No base qualities exist here, and no much larger clone lies one base off it. A lone read offers only weak evidence. No patient had received any treatment before thyroid surgery. Using T-cell receptor beta sequencing, the researchers looked back retrospectively at clinical samples from patients, gathered between about 2012 and 2018. On the study overall, not on this receptor specifically: TCR beta diversity was reported as significantly higher in malignant tumors than in benign nodules, in both blood and tumor samples.

Trimming costs V 3 bases and J 0 bases, and their ends lie 10 bases apart. The germline V gene encodes CDR1 DFQATT and CDR2 SNEGSKA (reference sequence). The CDR3, from cysteine to phenylalanine, totals 14 residues. Only the CDR3 DNA is retained, 42 bases long and in frame from the first base. To prepare the library, PCR was applied. Instrument used: Illumina HiSeq 4000. High-throughput sequencing was used to profile the TCR beta-chain CDR3 region of every patient. As for how the authors treated the data: CDR3 differences across clinicopathological groups were used to build a classifier for discriminating distant-metastatic papillary thyroid cancer patients. Repertoire diversity was assessed with the Shannon index, and tumor-blood repertoire similarity with the Morisita-Horn index. TCRdb reworked the public reads: Q25 trimming with fastp, MiXCR clone assembly, productive beta chains retained. TCRdb's processing, not the authors', yielded these V and J calls. The sample records tens of thousands of clones, 33% of which are singletons. The top ten constitute about 15% of the sample.

The chain couples TRBV20-1 to TRBJ2-3; a tentative D call is TRBD2 (5 bases match). The sequenced sample consisted of tumor tissue. This receptor was obtained from a female donor with papillary thyroid cancer or a benign thyroid nodule (not recorded which). Some clones in this sample may be carry-over from other donors' samples. DNA sequence: TGCAGTGCTAGGGGGTCTAGCAGCACAGATACGCAGTATTTT. Its translation reads: CSARGSSSTDTQYF.